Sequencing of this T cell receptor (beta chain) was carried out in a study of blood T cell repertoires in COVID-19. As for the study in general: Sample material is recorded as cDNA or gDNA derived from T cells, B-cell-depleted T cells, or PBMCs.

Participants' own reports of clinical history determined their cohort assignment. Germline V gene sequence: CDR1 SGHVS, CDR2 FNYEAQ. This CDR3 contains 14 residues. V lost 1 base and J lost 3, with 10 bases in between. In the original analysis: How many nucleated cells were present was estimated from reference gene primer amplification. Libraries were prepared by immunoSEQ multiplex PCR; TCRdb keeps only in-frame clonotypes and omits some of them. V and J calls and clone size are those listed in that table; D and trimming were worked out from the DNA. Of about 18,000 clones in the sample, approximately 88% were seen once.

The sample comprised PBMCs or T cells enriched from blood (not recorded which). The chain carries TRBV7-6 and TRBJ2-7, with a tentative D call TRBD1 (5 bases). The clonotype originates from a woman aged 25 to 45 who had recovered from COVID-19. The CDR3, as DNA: TGTGCCAGCAGCTTAGTTGAGACAGACTACGAGCAGTACTTC. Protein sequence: CASSLVETDYEQYF.